This TCR beta chain appears in the sequencing data of a study of blood T cell repertoires in COVID-19. Across the study: PBMCs, B-cell-depleted T cells, or T cells provided the cDNA or gDNA that made up the material.

Two negative PCRs, clearance, or symptom resolution had been documented for recovered Cohort 3 donors. Assay: immunoSEQ multiplex PCR; the TCRdb copy retains only in-frame clones and omits some. The data contain some 110,000 clones, about four fifths of them singletons. Germline lookup yields CDR1 LGHDT and CDR2 YNNKEL (reference sequence). CDR3 length equals 15 residues. V was cut by 0 bases and J by 5 bases, with 11 bases left in between. The chain couples TRBV3-1 (or the pseudogene TRBV3-2) to TRBJ2-1; D remains unclear. The sequencing sample was made of PBMCs or T cells enriched from blood (not recorded which). This receptor was identified in a woman aged 25 to 39 who had recovered from COVID-19. The CDR3 DNA reads TGTGCCAGCAGCCAAGATCGGTACGAAGACAATGAGCAGTTCTTC. It codes for CASSQDRYEDNEQFF.